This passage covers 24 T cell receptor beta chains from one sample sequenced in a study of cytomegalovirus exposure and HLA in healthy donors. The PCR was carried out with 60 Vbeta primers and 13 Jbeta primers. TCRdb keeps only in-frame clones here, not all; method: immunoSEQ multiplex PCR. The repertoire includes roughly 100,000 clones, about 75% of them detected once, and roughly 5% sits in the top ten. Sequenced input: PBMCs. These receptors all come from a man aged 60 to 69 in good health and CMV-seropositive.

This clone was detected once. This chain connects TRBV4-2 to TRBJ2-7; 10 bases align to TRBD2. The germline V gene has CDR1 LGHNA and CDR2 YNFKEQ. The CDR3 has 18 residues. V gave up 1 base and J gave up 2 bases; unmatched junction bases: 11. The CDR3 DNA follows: TGTGCCAGCAGCCAAGTTGGGAGTAGCGGGGGGCCGGCCTACGAGCAGTACTTC. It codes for CASSQVGSSGGPAYEQYF.

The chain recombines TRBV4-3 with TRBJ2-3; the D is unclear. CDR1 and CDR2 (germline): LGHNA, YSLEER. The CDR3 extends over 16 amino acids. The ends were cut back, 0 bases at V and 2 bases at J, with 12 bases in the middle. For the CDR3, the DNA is TGCGCCAGCAGCCAAGAAGGATGGGCCGACACAGATACGCAGTATTTT. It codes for CASSQEGWADTDTQYF.

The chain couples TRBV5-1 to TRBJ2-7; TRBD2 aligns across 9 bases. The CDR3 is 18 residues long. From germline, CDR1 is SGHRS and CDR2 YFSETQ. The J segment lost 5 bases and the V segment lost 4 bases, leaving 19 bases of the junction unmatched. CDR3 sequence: CASSPRGRGLAGGNEQYF. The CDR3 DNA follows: TGCGCCAGCAGCCCCCGTGGGCGGGGACTTGCGGGGGGGAACGAGCAGTACTTC.

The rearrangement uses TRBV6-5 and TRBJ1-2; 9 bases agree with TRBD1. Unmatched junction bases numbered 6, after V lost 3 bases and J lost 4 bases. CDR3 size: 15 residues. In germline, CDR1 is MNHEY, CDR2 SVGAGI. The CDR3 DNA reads TGTGCCAGCAGTTATCCACCGGGACAGGGCTATGGCTACACCTTC. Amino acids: CASSYPPGQGYGYTF.

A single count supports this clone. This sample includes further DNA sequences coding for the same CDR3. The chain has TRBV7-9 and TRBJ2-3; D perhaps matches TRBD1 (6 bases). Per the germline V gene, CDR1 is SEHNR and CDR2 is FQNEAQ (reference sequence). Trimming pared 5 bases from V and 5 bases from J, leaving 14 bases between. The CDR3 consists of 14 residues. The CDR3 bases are TGTGCCAGCAGCCGCGGATCAGGGGTAGATACGCAGTATTTT. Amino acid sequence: CASSRGSGVDTQYF.

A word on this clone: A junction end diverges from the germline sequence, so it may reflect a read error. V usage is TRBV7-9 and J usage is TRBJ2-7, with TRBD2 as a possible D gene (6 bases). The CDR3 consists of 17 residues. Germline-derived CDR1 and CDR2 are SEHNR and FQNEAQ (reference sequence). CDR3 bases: TGTTCCAGCAGCTCCCGACGGGAGCGGGCCTCCTCCTACGAGCAGTACTTC. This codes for CSSSSRRERASSYEQYF.

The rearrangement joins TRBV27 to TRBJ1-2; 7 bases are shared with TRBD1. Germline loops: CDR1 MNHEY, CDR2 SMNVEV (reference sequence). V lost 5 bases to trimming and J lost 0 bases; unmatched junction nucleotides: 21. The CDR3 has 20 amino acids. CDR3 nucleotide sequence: TGTGCCAGCAGTCGATCCGCGGGGCAGGGGGGTCCACCCTCTAACTATGGCTACACCTTC. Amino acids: CASSRSAGQGGPPSNYGYTF.

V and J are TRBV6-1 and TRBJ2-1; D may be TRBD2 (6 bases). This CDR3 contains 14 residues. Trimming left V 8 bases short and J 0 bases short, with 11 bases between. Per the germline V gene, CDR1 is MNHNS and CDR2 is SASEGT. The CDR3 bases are TGTGCCAGCCGGGACTGGAGCTCCTACAATGAGCAGTTCTTC. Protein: CASRDWSSYNEQFF.

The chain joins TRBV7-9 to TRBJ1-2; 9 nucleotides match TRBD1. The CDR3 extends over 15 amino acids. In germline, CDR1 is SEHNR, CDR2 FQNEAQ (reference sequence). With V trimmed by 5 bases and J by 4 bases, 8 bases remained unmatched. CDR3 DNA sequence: TGTGCCAGCAGCGCTACAGGGGGCAGGGGCTATGGCTACACCTTC. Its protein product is CASSATGGRGYGYTF. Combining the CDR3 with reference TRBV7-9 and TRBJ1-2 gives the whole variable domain DTGVSQNPRHKITKRGQNVTFRCDPISEHNRLYWYRQTLGQGPEFLTYFQNEAQLEKSRLLSDRFSAERPKGSFSTLEIQRTEQGDSAMYLCASSATGGRGYGYTFGSGTRLTVV.

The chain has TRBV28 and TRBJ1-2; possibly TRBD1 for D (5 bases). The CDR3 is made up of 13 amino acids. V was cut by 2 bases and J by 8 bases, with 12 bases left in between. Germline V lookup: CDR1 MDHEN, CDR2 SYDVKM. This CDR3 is CASSLVAGRGYTF. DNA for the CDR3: TGTGCCAGCAGTTTAGTTGCAGGGAGGGGCTACACCTTC.

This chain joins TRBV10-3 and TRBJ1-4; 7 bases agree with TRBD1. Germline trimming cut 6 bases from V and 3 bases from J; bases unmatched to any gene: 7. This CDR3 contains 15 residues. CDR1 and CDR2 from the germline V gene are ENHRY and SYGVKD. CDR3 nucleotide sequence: TGTGCCATCAGCCAGGGGGTAGGGGCTAATGAAAAACTGTTTTTT. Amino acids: CAISQGVGANEKLFF.

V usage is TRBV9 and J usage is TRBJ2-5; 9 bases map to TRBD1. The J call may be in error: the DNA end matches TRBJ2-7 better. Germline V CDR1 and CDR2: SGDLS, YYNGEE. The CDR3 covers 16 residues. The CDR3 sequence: CASSAGTGGSTYEQYF. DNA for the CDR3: TGTGCCAGCAGCGCCGGAACAGGGGGCTCAACCTACGAGCAGTACTTC.

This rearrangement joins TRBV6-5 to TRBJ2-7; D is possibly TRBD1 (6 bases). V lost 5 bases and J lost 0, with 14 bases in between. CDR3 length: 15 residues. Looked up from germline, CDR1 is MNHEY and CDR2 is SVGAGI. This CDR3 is CASSGDTLSSYEQYF. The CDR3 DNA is TGTGCCAGCAGTGGGGACACGTTGAGCTCCTACGAGCAGTACTTC.

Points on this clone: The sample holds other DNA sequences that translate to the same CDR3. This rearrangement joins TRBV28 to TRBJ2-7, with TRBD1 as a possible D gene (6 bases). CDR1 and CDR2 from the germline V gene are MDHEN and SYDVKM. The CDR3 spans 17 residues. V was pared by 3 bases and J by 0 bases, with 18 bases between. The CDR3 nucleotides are TGTGCCAGCAGTTTCTATCCGGGGACACCGAGCTCCTACGAGCAGTACTTC. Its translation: CASSFYPGTPSSYEQYF.

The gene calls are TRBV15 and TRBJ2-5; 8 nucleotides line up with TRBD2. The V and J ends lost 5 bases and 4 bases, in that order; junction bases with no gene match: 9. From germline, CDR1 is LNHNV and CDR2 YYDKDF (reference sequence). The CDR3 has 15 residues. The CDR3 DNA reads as TGTGCCACCAGCCCCGGGGGGGCAGGTAGAGAGACCCAGTACTTC. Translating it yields CATSPGGAGRETQYF. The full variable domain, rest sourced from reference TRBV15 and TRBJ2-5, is DAMVIQNPRYQVTQFGKPVTLSCSQTLNHNVMYWYQQKSSQAPKLLFHYYDKDFNNEADTPDNFQSRRPNTSFCFLDIRSPGLGDTAMYLCATSPGGAGRETQYFGPGTRLLVL.

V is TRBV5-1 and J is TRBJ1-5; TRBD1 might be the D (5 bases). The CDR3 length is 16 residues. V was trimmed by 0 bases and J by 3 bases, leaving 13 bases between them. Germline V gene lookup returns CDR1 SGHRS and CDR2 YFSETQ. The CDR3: CASSLGSGGNNQPQHF. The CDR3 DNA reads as TGCGCCAGCAGCTTGGGGTCTGGGGGGAACAATCAGCCCCAGCATTTT.

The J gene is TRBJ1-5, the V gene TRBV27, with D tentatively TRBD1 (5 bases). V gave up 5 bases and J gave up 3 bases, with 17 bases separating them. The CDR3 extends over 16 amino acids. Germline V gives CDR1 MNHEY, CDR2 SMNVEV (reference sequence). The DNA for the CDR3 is TGTGCCAGCAGTCTGCGGGGAGGGGTCATCAATCAGCCCCAGCATTTT. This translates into CASSLRGGVINQPQHF.

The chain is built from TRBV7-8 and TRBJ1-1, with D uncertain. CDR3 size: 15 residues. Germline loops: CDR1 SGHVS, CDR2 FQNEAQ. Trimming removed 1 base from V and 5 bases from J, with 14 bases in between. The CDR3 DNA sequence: TGTGCCAGCAGCTTAGTTAGTGGGTCGGGAACTGAAGCTTTCTTT. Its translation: CASSLVSGSGTEAFF.

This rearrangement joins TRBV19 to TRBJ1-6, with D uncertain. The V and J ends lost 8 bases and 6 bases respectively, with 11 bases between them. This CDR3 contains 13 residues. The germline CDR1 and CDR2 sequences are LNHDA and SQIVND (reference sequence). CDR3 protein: CASFPGFNSPLHF. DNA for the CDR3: TGTGCCAGTTTCCCGGGGTTTAATTCACCCCTCCACTTT.

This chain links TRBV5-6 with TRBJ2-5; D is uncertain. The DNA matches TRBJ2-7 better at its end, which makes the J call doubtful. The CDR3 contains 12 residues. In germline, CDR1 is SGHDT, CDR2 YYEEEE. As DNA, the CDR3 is TGTGCCAGCAGCTTGGCGTCCTACGAGCAGTACTTC. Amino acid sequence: CASSLASYEQYF.

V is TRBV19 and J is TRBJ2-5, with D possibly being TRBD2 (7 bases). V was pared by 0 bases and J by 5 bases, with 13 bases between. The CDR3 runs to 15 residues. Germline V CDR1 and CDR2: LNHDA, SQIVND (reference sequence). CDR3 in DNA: TGTGCCAGTAGTATAGATGGGGGGGCTGGGGAGACCCAGTACTTC. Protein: CASSIDGGAGETQYF.

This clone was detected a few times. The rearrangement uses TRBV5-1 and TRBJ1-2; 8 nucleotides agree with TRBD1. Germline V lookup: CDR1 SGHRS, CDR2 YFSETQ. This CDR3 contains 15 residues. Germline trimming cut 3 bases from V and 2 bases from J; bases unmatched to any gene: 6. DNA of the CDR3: TGCGCCAGCAGCTCCGACAGGGGTAGGAACTATGGCTACACCTTC. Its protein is CASSSDRGRNYGYTF. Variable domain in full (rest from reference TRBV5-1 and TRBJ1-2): KAGVTQTPRYLIKTRGQQVTLSCSPISGHRSVSWYQQTPGQGLQFLFEYFSETQRNKGNFPGRFSGRQFSNSRSEMNVSTLELGDSALYLCASSSDRGRNYGYTFGSGTRLTVV.

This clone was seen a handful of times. The CDR3 is CASSFSGGGYEQYF. The CDR3 coding sequence is TGTGCCAGCAGCTTTAGCGGGGGGGGCTACGAGCAGTACTTC. The chain recombines TRBV5-4 with TRBJ2-7; the match to TRBD2 covers 11 bases. The germline CDR1 and CDR2 sequences are SGHNT and YYREEE (reference sequence). J lost 3 bases, V lost 2 bases, and 1 base had no gene match. This CDR3 region has 14 residues.

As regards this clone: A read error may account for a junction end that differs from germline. The CDR3 region is CASTKKPPQDVANTGELFF. The CDR3 DNA reads as TGTGCCAGCACCAAAAAACCCCCCCAGGACGTCGCGAACACCGGGGAACTGTTTTTT. The chain has TRBV7-6 and TRBJ2-2; weak D call: TRBD2 (5 bases). The CDR3 contains 19 residues. Germline V lookup: CDR1 SGHVS, CDR2 FNYEAQ.